The sequence of this T cell receptor (beta chain) was determined in a study of cytomegalovirus exposure and HLA in healthy donors. Study outcomes and limitations: Later on, an analysis found that several of the most significant clusters appeared to be linked to common viral pathogens, which included parvovirus B19. The study reported that TCR beta sequences accurately predicted HLA-A and HLA-B alleles in most subjects.

PCR involved 60 Vbeta and 13 Jbeta primers. Only in-frame clones appear in the TCRdb table, and some are missing; sequencing was by immunoSEQ multiplex PCR. This repertoire includes some 150,000 clones. Notes on this clone: Its antigen is not identified.

Specimen: PBMCs. The TCR comes from a woman younger than 35 in good health and CMV-seronegative.

The CDR3, as DNA: TGTGCCAGCAGTGATGGACAGGGGAACAATGAGCAGTTCTTC. Amino acids: CASSDGQGNNEQFF. The V gene is TRBV25-1, the J gene TRBJ2-1; TRBD1 matches at 9 bases. Germline loops: CDR1 MGHDK, CDR2 SYGVNS. This CDR3 contains 14 residues. V trimming: 3 bases; J trimming: 5 bases; junction bases outside the gene matches: 2.